This is a list of T cell receptor beta chains from one sample in a study of OX40 agonist ivuxolimab in advanced cancers. Measured with immunoSEQ multiplex PCR; TCRdb has only the in-frame clones, and not every one. The sample has about 24,000 clones; around four fifths are singletons. The specimen comprised CD4+ or CD8+ T cells sorted from blood, sampled in a trial of the OX40 agonist ivuxolimab. All receptors derive from an adult with an advanced solid tumor such as melanoma, head and neck, liver or kidney cancer. Both conserved end residues are part of each CDR3. The D gene is left open where the match is weak. Not all rows give a size; the values are once, few, many and, for expanded clones, a class.

j_gene | abundance | v_gene | d_gene | CDR3aa | CDR3nt
TRBJ2-2 | NA | TRBV6-5 | TRBD1 | CASSSGTANTGELFF | TGTGCCAGCAGTTCCGGGACAGCGAACACCGGGGAGCTGTTTTTT
TRBJ1-1 | NA | TRBV5-4 | NA | CASSLGARMNTEAFF | TGTGCCAGCAGCTTGGGAGCCCGAATGAACACTGAAGCTTTCTTT
TRBJ2-3 | few | TRBV5-1 | NA | CASSLAVGPGFSTDTQYF | TGCGCCAGCAGCTTGGCGGTGGGGCCAGGCTTTAGCACAGATACGCAGTATTTT
TRBJ2-2 | few | TRBV9 | TRBD2 | CASSVGTSGSLTGELFF | TGTGCCAGCAGCGTGGGGACTAGCGGATCCCTCACCGGGGAGCTGTTTTTT
TRBJ2-3 | NA | TRBV19 | NA | CASSIADTQYF | TGTGCCAGTAGTATAGCAGATACGCAGTATTTT
TRBJ2-4 | NA | TRBV28 | TRBD1 | CASSIFGQGFAKNIQYF | TGTGCCAGCAGTATTTTCGGACAGGGGTTTGCCAAAAACATTCAGTACTTC
TRBJ2-3 | few | TRBV14 | NA | CASREVATRTQYF | TGTGCCAGCAGAGAGGTGGCGACAAGAACGCAGTATTTT
TRBJ2-5 | few | TRBV6-1 | NA | CASGRGQETQYF | TGTGCCAGCGGCCGGGGCCAAGAGACCCAGTACTTC
TRBJ2-1 | NA | TRBV19 | NA | CASSKTWGNKEQFF | TGTGCCAGTAGTAAGACGTGGGGGAACAAAGAGCAGTTCTTC
TRBJ2-7 | NA | TRBV7-2 | NA | CASSLAEEQYF | TGTGCCAGCAGCTTAGCTGAAGAGCAGTACTTC
TRBJ2-3 | NA | TRBV29-1 | TRBD1 | CSVRQGSTDTQYF | TGCAGCGTCAGACAGGGCAGCACAGATACGCAGTATTTT
TRBJ2-7 | once | TRBV18 | NA | CASSGAANYEQYF | TGTGCCAGCTCCGGCGCAGCCAACTACGAGCAGTACTTC
TRBJ1-2 | NA | TRBV19 | NA | CASSIAGGAIYGYTF | TGTGCCAGTAGTATAGCTGGGGGAGCAATCTATGGCTACACCTTC
TRBJ2-3 | NA | TRBV7-3 | NA | CASSPRPTDTQYF | TGTGCCAGCAGCCCTCGACCCACAGATACGCAGTATTTT
TRBJ1-1 | NA | TRBV9 | NA | CASSVDIAGWAFF | TGTGCCAGCAGCGTAGACATCGCAGGATGGGCTTTCTTT
TRBJ1-5 | NA | TRBV19 | TRBD1 | CASSAGQGTSNQPQHF | TGTGCCAGTAGTGCCGGACAGGGGACAAGCAATCAGCCCCAGCATTTT
TRBJ2-2 | once | TRBV11-2 | NA | CASSYTNTGELFF | TGTGCCAGCAGCTACACGAACACCGGGGAGCTGTTTTTT
TRBJ2-1 | once | TRBV28 | NA | CASTTAAYNEQFF | TGTGCCAGCACTACAGCGGCCTACAATGAGCAGTTCTTC
TRBJ2-2 | NA | TRBV18 | NA | CASSLGNTGELFF | TGTGCCAGCTCGCTAGGAAACACCGGGGAGCTGTTTTTT
TRBJ1-5 | NA | TRBV7-2 | NA | CASSQGYLGDQPQHF | TGTGCCAGCAGCCAAGGATACCTAGGGGATCAGCCCCAGCATTTT
TRBJ1-6 | once | TRBV19 | NA | CASSIVGIEYSPLHF | TGTGCCAGTAGTATAGTGGGCATAGAGTATTCACCCCTCCACTTT
TRBJ1-6 | NA | TRBV5-1 | NA | CASSLAQERSPLHF | TGCGCCAGCAGCTTGGCCCAGGAACGGTCACCCCTCCACTTT
TRBJ2-5 | once | TRBV7-2 | NA | CASSAGLTFQETQYF | TGTGCCAGCAGCGCGGGACTGACTTTCCAAGAGACCCAGTACTTC
TRBJ1-4 | NA | TRBV4-1 | TRBD1 | CASSQRQGGREKLFF | TGCGCCAGCAGCCAACGACAGGGCGGCCGTGAAAAACTGTTTTTT
TRBJ2-7 | NA | TRBV7-2 | TRBD1 | CASSFSGTGVSHEQYF | TGTGCCAGCAGCTTCTCCGGGACAGGGGTGTCCCACGAGCAGTACTTC
TRBJ2-1 | NA | TRBV4-2 | NA | CASSQDWGVSYNEQFF | TGTGCCAGCAGCCAAGACTGGGGGGTATCCTACAATGAGCAGTTCTTC
TRBJ1-2 | NA | TRBV4-3 | TRBD1 | CASSQDQDRAYGYTF | TGCGCCAGCAGCCAAGATCAGGACAGGGCCTATGGCTACACCTTC
TRBJ2-1 | NA | TRBV28 | TRBD2 | CASSLSLAGGLEQFF | TGTGCCAGCAGTTTATCCCTAGCGGGGGGGCTCGAGCAGTTCTTC
TRBJ2-5 | NA | TRBV6-1 | TRBD1 | CASNVWDRERLDF | TGTGCCAGCAATGTCTGGGACAGGGAGAGGTTGGACTTC
TRBJ2-3 | NA | TRBV19 | TRBD1 | CASSKDRTGASTDTQYF | TGTGCCAGTAGTAAGGATCGGACAGGTGCTAGCACAGATACGCAGTATTTT
TRBJ2-2 | NA | TRBV7-6 | NA | CASSPWTAGVGNTGELFF | TGTGCCAGCAGCCCGTGGACGGCTGGAGTGGGAAACACCGGGGAGCTGTTTTTT
TRBJ2-1 | NA | TRBV7-9 | NA | CASSRFGEQFF | TGTGCCAGCAGTCGGTTCGGGGAGCAGTTCTTC
TRBJ2-6 | NA | TRBV2 | NA | CASSGDISGANVLTF | TGTGCCAGCAGTGGAGACATCTCTGGGGCCAACGTCCTGACTTTC
TRBJ2-6 | NA | TRBV29-1 | NA | CSVDLGGAGANVLTF | TGCAGCGTGGACCTCGGTGGGGCTGGGGCCAACGTCCTGACTTTC
TRBJ1-2 | NA | TRBV7-9 | NA | CASSSLIGPGYTF | TGTGCCAGCAGCTCCCTGATAGGGCCCGGCTACACCTTC